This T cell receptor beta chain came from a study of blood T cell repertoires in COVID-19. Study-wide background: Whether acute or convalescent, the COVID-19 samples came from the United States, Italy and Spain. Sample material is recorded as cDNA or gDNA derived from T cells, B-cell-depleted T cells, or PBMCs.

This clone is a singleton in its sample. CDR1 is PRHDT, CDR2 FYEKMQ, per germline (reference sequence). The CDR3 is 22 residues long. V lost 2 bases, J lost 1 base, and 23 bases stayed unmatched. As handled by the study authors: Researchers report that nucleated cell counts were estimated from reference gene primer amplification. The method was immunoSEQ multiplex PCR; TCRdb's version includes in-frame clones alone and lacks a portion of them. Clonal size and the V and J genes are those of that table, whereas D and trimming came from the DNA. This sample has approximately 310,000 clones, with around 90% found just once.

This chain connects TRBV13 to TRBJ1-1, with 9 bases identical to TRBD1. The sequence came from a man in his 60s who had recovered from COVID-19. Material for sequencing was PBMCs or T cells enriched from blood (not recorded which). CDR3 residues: CASSLLIPGQGGFGLRNTEAFF. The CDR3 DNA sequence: TGTGCCAGCAGCTTATTGATCCCGGGACAGGGTGGCTTTGGGCTTCGGAACACTGAAGCTTTCTTT.